This T cell receptor (beta chain) was obtained from a study of T-cell memory formation after mild COVID-19 (dated by TCRdb to the early 2020s). Regarding the complete study: TCR sequence clusters from the two donors were found to be largely donor specific. In two donors, T-cell clones that expanded and contracted after mild COVID-19 were tracked by sequencing TCRalpha and TCRbeta repertoires over time. The cohort comprised two young, previously healthy adult volunteers, one female and one male. General study outcomes and caveats: The second-wave clones that peaked on day 37 were not confirmed to be SARS-CoV-2 specific. Balanced CD4/CD8 phenotypes were observed for clones contracting from day 15 to 85, whereas a bias towards CD4+ was observed for a second wave of clones expanding from day 15 to 37. Only two mild cases were covered in the study, and larger cohorts including severe cases with pre-infection samples were considered necessary. The detection of some responding clones in pre-infection memory suggests that pre-existing cross-reactive memory T cells joined the SARS-CoV-2 response. Contracting CD4+ clones were found mainly in CM and EM memory subsets, while CD8+ clones were enriched in EMRA.

Ficoll-Paque density gradient centrifugation was the method used to isolate PBMCs. For this clonotype: Its antigen target is currently unknown. No qualities accompany the bases; no much larger clone lies one base away.

Between the V and J ends, shortened by 8 bases and 6 bases respectively, the junction contains 13 bases. Reading from cysteine to phenylalanine, the CDR3 counts 13 amino acids. Only CDR3 DNA is held: 39 bases, read in frame from base 1. Sequences LNHDA (CDR1) and SQIVND (CDR2) are obtained from the germline V gene (reference sequence). Sequencer: Illumina NovaSeq 6000. TCRalpha and TCRbeta cDNA libraries were constructed by 5'RACE with constant-segment primers, with sample barcodes and unique molecular identifiers being introduced. RNA was extracted from every sample with Trizol reagent. Library amplification was performed in two PCR steps, and a second sample barcode and Illumina TruSeq adapters were introduced in the second step. Sequencing of libraries was performed on an Illumina NovaSeq with 2 x 150 bp paired-end reads. Turning to the authors' computational methods: Demultiplexing of reads and collapsing into UMI-guided consensus sequences were performed with migec v1.2.7. Using mixcr v2.1.11, UMI consensuses were aligned to TRA and TRB V and J templates and then assembled into clonotypes. A clonotype was counted as expanded or contracted only if both edgeR and NoisET called the change significant, with noise models trained on biological replicates. For edgeR calls, a false discovery rate-adjusted p below 0.01 and a log2 fold-change threshold of 1 were applied. As an exploratory analysis of dynamics, max-normalized trajectories of the 1000 most abundant clonotypes were examined by PCA with hierarchical clustering. Separately sequenced CD4+ and CD8+ repertoires were used to assign a CD4 or CD8 phenotype to each responding clone. Clones were called with MiXCR by TCRdb after fastp trimmed the public reads at Q25, and only in-frame beta chains were retained. Every distinct CDR3 protein forms one entry, paired with its most common genes and DNA. The V and J calls reflect TCRdb's pipeline rather than the authors' work. The sample table records about 320,000 distinct CDR3 sequences; 13% to 15% of these occur just once. The ten largest clones capture 20% to 25% of the sample.

Sequenced sample: PBMCs or a T cell subset sorted from them (not recorded which). In this chain, TRBV19 is recombined with TRBJ2-2; TRBD1 is possibly the D segment (5 matching bases). The sequence was obtained from a man younger than 35 who had mild COVID-19 (a few samples of this study predate the infection). The sample titles of this study are shuffled in the database, so cell type and time point are left out; the donor was told from shared clones. The nucleotide sequence is TGTGCCAGTTGCAAACAGGTGCCCGGGGAGCTGTTTTTT. This translates into CASCKQVPGELFF.